The source of this T cell receptor (beta chain) is a study of T-cell reconstitution after alpha-beta-depleted transplantation in children. Trimming stripped 8 bases from V and 4 bases from J, with 23 bases between. This CDR3 region has 15 residues. Germline V gene sequence: CDR1 SQVTM, CDR2 ANQGSEA. Unique molecular identifiers were used in preparing the TCRbeta library. TCRdb re-analysed the PCR reads in MiXCR, keeping a single row per CDR3 protein. The table includes fewer than 750,000 distinct CDR3 sequences, roughly a quarter detected once. V gene TRBV29-1 combines with J gene TRBJ1-2, with a tentative D call TRBD1 (6 bases). The origin of this receptor is a boy under two years old with Wiskott-Aldrich syndrome, due to receive a stem cell transplant. Here the sequenced sample was PBMCs, taken before TCRalphabeta/CD19-depleted stem cell transplant. The CDR3 region has the DNA TGCAGCTTCCGGGACACTGTTCCGAAACGCTATGGCTACACCTTC. Translating gives CSFRDTVPKRYGYTF.